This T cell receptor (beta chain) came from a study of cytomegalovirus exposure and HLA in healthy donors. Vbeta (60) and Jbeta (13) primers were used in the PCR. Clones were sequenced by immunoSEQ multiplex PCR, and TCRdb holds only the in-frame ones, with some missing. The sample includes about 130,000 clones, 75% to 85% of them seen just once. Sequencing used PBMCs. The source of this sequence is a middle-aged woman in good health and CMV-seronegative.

As DNA, the CDR3 is TGCAGCGTTACCGGGACTCTGCACGAGCAGTACTTC. It specifies CSVTGTLHEQYF. The chain couples TRBV29-1 to TRBJ2-7; D is possibly TRBD2 (6 bases). Germline CDR1 is SQVTM and CDR2 is ANQGSEA. Trimming took off 5 bases at V and 5 bases at J, with 13 bases between the two ends. CDR3 length: 12 residues.